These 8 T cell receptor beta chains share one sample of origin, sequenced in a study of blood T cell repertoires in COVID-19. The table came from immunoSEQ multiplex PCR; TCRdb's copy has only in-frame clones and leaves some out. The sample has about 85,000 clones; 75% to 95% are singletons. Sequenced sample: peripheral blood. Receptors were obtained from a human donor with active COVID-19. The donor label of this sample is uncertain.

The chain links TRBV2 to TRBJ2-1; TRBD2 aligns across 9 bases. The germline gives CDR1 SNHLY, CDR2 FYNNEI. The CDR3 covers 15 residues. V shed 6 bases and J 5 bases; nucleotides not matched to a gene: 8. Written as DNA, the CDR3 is TGTGCCAGCAGCTTGGGACTAGCTAGCGACAATGAGCAGTTCTTC. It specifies CASSLGLASDNEQFF.

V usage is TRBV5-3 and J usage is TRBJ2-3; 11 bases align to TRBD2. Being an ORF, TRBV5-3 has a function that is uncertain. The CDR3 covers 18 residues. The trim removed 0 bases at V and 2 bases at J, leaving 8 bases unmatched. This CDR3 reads CARSLELAGAYYTDTQYF. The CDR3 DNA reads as TGTGCCAGAAGCTTGGAACTAGCGGGGGCCTACTACACAGATACGCAGTATTTT.

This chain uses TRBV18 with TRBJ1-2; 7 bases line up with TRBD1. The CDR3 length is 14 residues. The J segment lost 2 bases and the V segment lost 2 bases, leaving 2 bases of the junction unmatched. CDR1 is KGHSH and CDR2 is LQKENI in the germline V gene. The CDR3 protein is CASSPTTGNYGYTF. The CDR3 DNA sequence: TGTGCCAGCTCACCAACGACAGGGAACTATGGCTACACCTTC.

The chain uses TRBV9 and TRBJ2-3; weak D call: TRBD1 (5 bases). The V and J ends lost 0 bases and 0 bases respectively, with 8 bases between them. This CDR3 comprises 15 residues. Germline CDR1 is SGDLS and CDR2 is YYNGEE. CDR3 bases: TGTGCCAGCAGCGTAGAGGGGTTTAGCACAGATACGCAGTATTTT. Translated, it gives CASSVEGFSTDTQYF.

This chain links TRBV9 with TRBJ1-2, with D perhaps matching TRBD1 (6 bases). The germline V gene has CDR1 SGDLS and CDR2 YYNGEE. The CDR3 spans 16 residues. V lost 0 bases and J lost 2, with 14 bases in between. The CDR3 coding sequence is TGTGCCAGCAGCGTAGGCCCCAGGGGATTCAACTATGGCTACACCTTC. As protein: CASSVGPRGFNYGYTF. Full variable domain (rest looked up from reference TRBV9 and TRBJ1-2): DSGVTQTPKHLITATGQRVTLRCSPRSGDLSVYWYQQSLDQGLQFLIQYYNGEERAKGNILERFSAQQFPDLHSELNLSSLELGDSALYFCASSVGPRGFNYGYTFGSGTRLTVV.

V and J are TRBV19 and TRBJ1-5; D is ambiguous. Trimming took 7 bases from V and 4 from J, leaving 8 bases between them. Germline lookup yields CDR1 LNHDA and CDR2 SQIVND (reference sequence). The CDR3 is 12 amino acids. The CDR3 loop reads CASTNGNQPQHF. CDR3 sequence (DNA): TGTGCCAGTACGAACGGGAATCAGCCCCAGCATTTT. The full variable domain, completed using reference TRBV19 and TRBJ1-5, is DGGITQSPKYLFRKEGQNVTLSCEQNLNHDAMYWYRQDPGQGLRLIYYSQIVNDFQKGDIAEGYSVSREKKESFPLTVTSAQKNPTAFYLCASTNGNQPQHFGDGTRLSIL.

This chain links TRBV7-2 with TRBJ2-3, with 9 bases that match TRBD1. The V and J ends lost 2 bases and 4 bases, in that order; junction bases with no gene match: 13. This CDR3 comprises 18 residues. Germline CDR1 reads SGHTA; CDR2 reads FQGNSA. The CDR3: CASSLRAPDRGWADTQYF. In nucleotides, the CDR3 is TGTGCCAGCAGCTTAAGGGCCCCGGACAGGGGATGGGCAGATACGCAGTATTTT.

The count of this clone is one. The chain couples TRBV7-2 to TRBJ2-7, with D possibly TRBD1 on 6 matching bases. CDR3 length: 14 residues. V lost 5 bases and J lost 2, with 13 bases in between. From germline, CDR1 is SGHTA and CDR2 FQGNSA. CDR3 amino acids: CASSPYGGPYEQYF. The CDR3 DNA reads TGTGCCAGCAGCCCGTATGGGGGCCCCTACGAGCAGTACTTC.